This T cell receptor (beta chain) came from a study of blood T cell repertoires in COVID-19. Study summary: COVID-19 samples from acute and convalescent phases originated in the United States, Italy and Spain. In each case, the material was cDNA or gDNA derived from T cells, B-cell-depleted T cells, or PBMCs.

CDR1 is SQVTM and CDR2 is ANQGSEA in the germline V gene. CDR3 size: 11 residues. Trimming stripped 5 bases from V and 5 bases from J, with 9 bases between. How the authors handled the data: Cell counts per sample came from amplifying reference gene primers. Data came from immunoSEQ multiplex PCR; TCRdb stores just in-frame clones and leaves some out. Clone size and V and J calls were adopted from that table, with D and trimming inferred from the DNA. The sample has a few hundred thousand clones, around 87% seen once; the top ten hold 7.8%. This clonotype was sampled from a woman aged 45-65 years who had recovered from COVID-19. The rearrangement links TRBV29-1 to TRBJ1-1, with D possibly being TRBD1 (6 bases). Sequencing input: peripheral blood. The CDR3 protein is CSVRTATEAFF. The CDR3 DNA sequence: TGCAGCGTTCGGACAGCTACTGAAGCTTTCTTT.